Below are 14 T cell receptor beta chains sequenced from a single sample in a study of T cell repertoires in aging, cancer and after chemotherapy (dated by TCRdb to the late 2010s). Instead of sorted cells or RNA, genomic DNA extracted from peripheral blood served as the source for amplifying TCR beta rearrangements. The sequencer listed for this sample is Illumina MiSeq. Using a mixed TRB-A/B primer pool, multiplex touch-down PCR amplified rearranged TRB sequences covering the V, D and J segments. The public sequencing data were trimmed at Q25 with fastp and processed into clonotypes with MiXCR by TCRdb, which kept only in-frame beta chains. All rows with the same CDR3 protein become a single entry with the most common DNA and genes. This sample holds some 3,000 distinct CDR3 sequences; approximately 24% were observed only once. 3% to 3.5% of the sample goes to the ten largest clones. Sequenced input: blood. The receptor set was obtained from a human donor with a solid tumor.

The chain carries TRBV6-5 and TRBJ1-1; D is uncertain. Germline V lookup: CDR1 MNHEY, CDR2 SVGAGI. CDR3 size: 11 residues. Trimming stripped 8 bases from V and 3 bases from J, with 7 bases between. CDR3 bases: TGTGCCAGCGTGGGAGACACTGAAGCTTTCTTT. It codes for CASVGDTEAFF.

The chain employs TRBV18 and TRBJ2-7, with TRBD1 matching 11 bases. The germline V gene encodes CDR1 KGHSH and CDR2 LQKENI. The CDR3 runs 16 residues. V was pared by 5 bases and J by 3 bases, with 9 bases of the junction left unmatched. Here the CDR3 reads CASSSRTGTGGYEQYF. The CDR3 region has the DNA TGTGCCAGCTCATCTCGAACTGGGACAGGGGGCTACGAGCAGTACTTC. The full variable domain, with the rest looked up from reference TRBV18 and TRBJ2-7, is NAGVMQNPRHLVRRRGQEARLRCSPMKGHSHVYWYRQLPEEGLKFMVYLQKENIIDESGMPKERFSAEFPKEGPSILRIQQVVRGDSAAYFCASSSRTGTGGYEQYFGPGTRLTVT.

In this sample, this clonotype is medium-sized. The chain has TRBV7-2 and TRBJ2-4, with D uncertain. Germline loops: CDR1 SGHTA, CDR2 FQGNSA. Trimming took 1 base from V and 6 from J, leaving 13 bases between them. The CDR3 has 15 amino acids. The CDR3 region is CASSLVPPVGNIQYF. The CDR3 bases are TGTGCCAGCAGCTTAGTGCCCCCGGTGGGAAACATTCAGTACTTC.

A few counts support this clonotype. The chain carries TRBV6-2 or TRBV6-3 and TRBJ1-5, with 10 bases fitting TRBD1. The CDR3 runs 15 residues. Trimming cost V 6 bases and J 7 bases; bases outside gene matches: 9. CDR1 and CDR2 from the germline V gene are MNHEY and SVGEGT. The CDR3 DNA is TGTGCCAGCAGGAACCGGGACAGGGGCCCCCAGCCCCAGCATTTT. Its translation: CASRNRDRGPQPQHF.

This clonotype was seen more than once but under ten times. The chain combines TRBV20-1 with TRBJ2-3; D is perhaps TRBD2 (7 bases). Trimming removed 4 bases at V and 2 bases at J, with 19 bases between. Germline lookup yields CDR1 DFQATT and CDR2 SNEGSKA (reference sequence). The CDR3 runs 16 residues. The CDR3 loop reads CSAIGGAAIATDTQYF. The CDR3 DNA sequence: TGCAGTGCTATAGGGGGGGCCGCCATCGCCACAGATACGCAGTATTTT.

The chain is built from TRBV7-2 and TRBJ2-5; 9 nucleotides align to TRBD1. After removal of 3 bases from V and 4 bases from J, the junction contained 12 bases not matched to a gene. This CDR3 has 17 residues. Germline CDR1 and CDR2: SGHTA and FQGNSA. CDR3 DNA: TGTGCCAGCAGCTTGGCGCCGTGGACAGGGGTGGTAGAGACCCAGTACTTC. This encodes CASSLAPWTGVVETQYF.

Points on this clonotype: A much larger clone lies one base from this, so it may be a read error. The gene calls are TRBV6-5 and TRBJ1-2, with D unclear. Germline V gene data show CDR1 as MNHEY and CDR2 as SVGAGI. This CDR3 contains 16 residues. Trimming pared 8 bases from V and 6 bases from J, leaving 25 bases between. CDR3 loop: CASGRPLAWIQNGYTF. Here the CDR3 DNA reads TGTGCCAGCGGTCGACCTTTGGCCTGGATACAAAATGGCTACACCTTC.

This clonotype was detected only a few times. V gene TRBV11-2 combines with J gene TRBJ2-2; 9 bases agree with TRBD2. The CDR3 contains 16 residues. Germline V gene sequence: CDR1 SGHAT, CDR2 FQNNGV. V trimming: 1 base; J trimming: 5 bases; junction bases outside the gene matches: 5. CDR3 in DNA: TGTGCCAGCAGCTTAGGCGCGGGGGGGCGGACCGGGGAGCTGTTTTTT. This gives the protein CASSLGAGGRTGELFF. Variable domain in full (rest from reference TRBV11-2 and TRBJ2-2): EAGVAQSPRYKIIEKRQSVAFWCNPISGHATLYWYQQILGQGPKLLIQFQNNGVVDDSQLPKDRFSAERLKGVDSTLKIQPAKLEDSAVYLCASSLGAGGRTGELFFGEGSRLTVL.

By frequency in the sample, this clonotype is medium-sized. The V and J genes are TRBV11-2 and TRBJ2-3; D is undetermined. The CDR3 has 14 amino acids. Germline V gene sequence: CDR1 SGHAT, CDR2 FQNNGV. Trimming left V 0 bases short and J 2 bases short, with 6 bases between. CDR3 in DNA: TGTGCCAGCAGCTTAGACGGCCCCACAGATACGCAGTATTTT. Its protein product is CASSLDGPTDTQYF.

This clonotype is classed as medium-sized. The rearrangement uses TRBV19 and TRBJ1-5, with D maybe TRBD1 (5 bases). The CDR3 covers 14 residues. Trimming shortened V by 9 bases and J by 4 bases, and 16 bases separated the two germline ends. CDR1 is LNHDA, CDR2 SQIVND, per germline (reference sequence). In nucleotides, the CDR3 is TGTGCCAGCCACGCCGACGCAGGGAATCAGCCCCAGCATTTT. This encodes CASHADAGNQPQHF.

The V call is TRBV6-1, the J call TRBJ2-5, with 7 bases fitting TRBD2. The germline V gene has CDR1 MNHNS and CDR2 SASEGT. The CDR3 covers 13 residues. Unmatched junction bases numbered 4, after V lost 4 bases and J lost 5 bases. The CDR3 DNA sequence: TGTGCCAGCAGTGGAGCGGGGACGGAGACCCAGTACTTC. Its translation is CASSGAGTETQYF.

The table lists this clonotype with a few counts. The chain joins TRBV21-1 to TRBJ1-3. TRBV21-1 is termed a pseudogene. The CDR3 has 18 amino acids. CDR3 nucleotides: TGTGCCAGCAGCCCTAACCGTGGCCCGTCCCCCTCTGGAAACACCATATATTTT. Its protein is CASSPNRGPSPSGNTIYF.

This clonotype has more than one count but fewer than ten. The chain carries TRBV5-1 and TRBJ1-2; D perhaps matches TRBD1 (5 bases). CDR1 is SGHRS and CDR2 is YFSETQ in the germline V gene. V gave up 2 bases and J gave up 5 bases, with 13 bases separating them. The CDR3 runs 14 residues. CDR3 coding DNA: TGCGCCAGCAGCTTCGTTCCGACAGATTATGGCTACACCTTC. Amino acid sequence: CASSFVPTDYGYTF. Full variable domain (outside the CDR3, taken from reference TRBV5-1 and TRBJ1-2): KAGVTQTPRYLIKTRGQQVTLSCSPISGHRSVSWYQQTPGQGLQFLFEYFSETQRNKGNFPGRFSGRQFSNSRSEMNVSTLELGDSALYLCASSFVPTDYGYTFGSGTRLTVV.

There are a few counts of this clonotype. The chain is built from TRBV7-9 and TRBJ1-4, with D possibly being TRBD1 (6 bases). The CDR3 runs to 15 residues. In germline, CDR1 is SEHNR, CDR2 FQNEAQ (reference sequence). With 6 bases removed from V and 0 bases from J, the gap between germline ends came to 11 bases. The CDR3 protein is CASSEQGPTNEKLFF. In DNA, the CDR3 is TGTGCCAGCAGTGAACAGGGTCCAACTAATGAAAAACTGTTTTTT.